This is a list of T cell receptor beta chains from one sample in a study of human T cells and chemical hapten exposure. MiXCR, applied by TCRdb to the RACE reads, yields one record per CDR3 protein. The sample has approximately 100,000 distinct CDR3 sequences; more than 9.5% are singletons. Sequencing used whole blood, obtained in connection with sensitization to the hapten diphenylcyclopropenone (DPC). These receptors all stem from a woman aged 40-49 years with alopecia areata. Some clones in this sample may be carry-over from other donors' samples. Both conserved end residues are part of each CDR3. A D gene is named only where the DNA matches it firmly. Size is stated for part of the rows, as once, few or many counts, or as a class when the clone is expanded.

clone_size j_call v_call cdr3_length d_call cdr3_aa cdr3_nt
. TRBJ2-3 TRBV23-1 17 TRBD2 CASILGGDPLGTDTQYF TGCGCCAGCATACTGGGGGGGGATCCTCTTGGCACAGATACGCAGTATTTT
many TRBJ1-5 TRBV30 14 . CAWGLGRINQPQHF TGTGCCTGGGGGCTCGGCAGGATTAATCAGCCCCAGCATTTT
. TRBJ1-5 TRBV29-1 15 . CSVSCKVALNQPQHF TGCAGCGTTTCTTGCAAAGTAGCACTTAATCAGCCCCAGCATTTT
. TRBJ2-3 TRBV2 13 . CASNPGRASTQYF TGTGCCAGCAACCCAGGCCGGGCCTCTACGCAGTATTTT
many TRBJ1-1 TRBV25-1 15 . CASSEGVLMNTEAFF TGTGCCAGCAGTGAGGGGGTTCTGATGAACACTGAAGCTTTCTTT
few TRBJ1-5 TRBV9 17 . CASSPGRGVRGNQPQHF TGTGCCAGCTCCCCGGGACGGGGGGTGCGGGGCAATCAGCCCCAGCATTTT
few TRBJ2-3 TRBV29-1 11 . CSAGGTDTQYF TGCAGCGCCGGCGGGACAGATACGCAGTATTTT
few TRBJ1-5 TRBV6-2/TRBV6-3 18 . CASSRPGGIPIGNQPQHF TGTGCCAGCAGTCGACCCGGGGGAATCCCCATTGGCAATCAGCCCCAGCATTTT
many TRBJ1-1 TRBV20-1 14 . CSARGGQGRTEAFF TGCAGTGCTAGAGGCGGGCAGGGGAGGACTGAAGCTTTCTTT
many TRBJ1-2 TRBV18 13 TRBD1 CASSGTGDNGYTF TGTGCCAGCTCCGGGACAGGAGACAATGGCTACACCTTC
. TRBJ2-2 TRBV6-6 12 . CASSRVVGELFF TGTGCCAGCAGTCGGGTGGTCGGGGAGCTGTTTTTT
few TRBJ2-3 TRBV11-3 15 . CASSRGAEFTDTQYF TGTGCCAGCAGCCGGGGCGCAGAATTCACAGATACGCAGTATTTT
many TRBJ1-5 TRBV2 12 . CASGDSNQPQHF TGTGCCAGCGGGGATAGCAATCAGCCCCAGCATTTT
. TRBJ2-5 TRBV20-1 16 TRBD2 CSARDNPAGGRETQYF TGCAGTGCTAGAGACAACCCAGCGGGGGGTCGGGAGACCCAGTACTTC
many TRBJ2-3 TRBV28 14 TRBD2 CASTPAGGTDTQYF TGTGCCAGCACCCCAGCGGGAGGAACAGATACGCAGTATTTT
many TRBJ2-1 TRBV24-1 15 . CATSGASNSYNEQFF TGTGCCACATCGGGCGCCTCAAACTCCTACAATGAGCAGTTCTTC
few TRBJ2-2 TRBV7-2 18 TRBD2 CASSSISGRAANTGELFF TGTGCCAGCAGCTCCATCAGCGGGAGGGCCGCGAACACCGGGGAGCTGTTTTTT
few TRBJ2-7 TRBV5-1 15 TRBD2 CASSLAGGSPYEQYF TGCGCCAGCAGCTTGGCGGGCGGGAGCCCCTACGAGCAGTACTTC
few TRBJ2-6 TRBV7-2 18 . CASSLAPALRSGANVLTF TGTGCCAGCAGCTTAGCCCCAGCGTTACGATCTGGGGCCAACGTCCTGACTTTC
. TRBJ2-3 TRBV10-3 17 . CAISEPGGASSTDTQYF TGTGCCATCAGTGAGCCGGGCGGGGCCTCTAGCACAGATACGCAGTATTTT
few TRBJ2-7 TRBV12-3/TRBV12-4 14 . CASRMGGRSYEQYF TGTGCCAGCCGAATGGGGGGTCGGTCCTACGAGCAGTACTTC
many TRBJ1-1 TRBV6-6 17 TRBD1 CASRSKPGQGLNTEAFF TGTGCCAGCCGATCTAAACCGGGACAGGGGCTGAACACTGAAGCTTTCTTT
. TRBJ2-7 TRBV5-5 15 TRBD2 CASSLTGTTTYEQYF TGTGCCAGCAGCCTTACCGGGACTACCACCTACGAGCAGTACTTC
. TRBJ1-5 TRBV6-5 14 . CASSYTQGSQPQHF TGTGCCAGCAGTTACACTCAGGGTTCTCAGCCCCAGCATTTT
. TRBJ2-5 TRBV18 13 . CASSLQGWETQYF TGTGCCAGCTCACTTCAGGGTTGGGAGACCCAGTACTTC
few TRBJ1-2 TRBV9 16 . CASSVATDTRNYGYTF TGTGCCAGCAGCGTAGCTACCGACACCCGAAACTATGGCTACACCTTC
many TRBJ2-7 TRBV28 16 TRBD2 CASRPVAGVGPYEQYF TGTGCCAGCAGGCCCGTAGCGGGAGTAGGCCCGTACGAGCAGTACTTC
. TRBJ2-7 TRBV10-3 15 TRBD1 CAIFKGGQGANEQYF TGTGCCATCTTCAAGGGGGGACAGGGGGCCAACGAGCAGTACTTC
. TRBJ2-1 TRBV6-5 15 . CASSLQQGAYNEQFF TGTGCCAGCAGTTTACAGCAGGGAGCCTACAATGAGCAGTTCTTC
many TRBJ2-7 TRBV6-5 14 . CASTETLKPYEQYF TGTGCCAGCACCGAGACATTGAAGCCCTACGAGCAGTACTTC
few TRBJ1-4 TRBV5-1 13 . CASSREGGEKLFF TGCGCCAGCAGTCGCGAGGGTGGAGAAAAACTGTTTTTT
few TRBJ2-5 TRBV3-1 14 . CASTLRGSQETQYF TGTGCCAGCACCCTAAGAGGATCCCAAGAGACCCAGTACTTC
. TRBJ2-5 TRBV6-2/TRBV6-3 20 TRBD2 CASSMNPRLTSGGPQETQYF TGTGCCAGCAGCATGAATCCCCGCCTCACTAGCGGGGGACCCCAAGAGACCCAGTACTTC
many TRBJ2-1 TRBV11-2 16 TRBD2 CASSLGFGGSYNEQFF TGTGCCAGCAGCTTGGGTTTCGGCGGGAGCTACAATGAGCAGTTCTTC
many TRBJ2-7 TRBV7-2 15 TRBD2 CASSLEAGGGYEQYF TGTGCCAGCAGCTTAGAGGCGGGGGGAGGCTACGAGCAGTACTTC
few TRBJ2-5 TRBV6-5 14 . CASSYMRTRETQYF TGTGCCAGCAGTTACATGAGGACTCGGGAGACCCAGTACTTC
few TRBJ2-5 TRBV7-8 16 . CASSFFYGGSGETQYF TGTGCCAGCAGCTTCTTTTACGGGGGTTCGGGGGAGACCCAGTACTTC
many TRBJ1-5 TRBV12-3/TRBV12-4 15 TRBD1 CASSAPTGYGKPQHF TGTGCCAGCAGTGCCCCGACAGGGTACGGGAAGCCCCAGCATTTT
many TRBJ1-2 TRBV20-1 14 . CSARPPSFKRGYTF TGCAGTGCTAGACCACCCTCTTTTAAGCGCGGCTACACCTTC
. TRBJ1-5 TRBV27 16 TRBD1 CASSSGTVYSNQPQHF TGTGCCAGCAGTTCGGGGACAGTGTATAGCAATCAGCCCCAGCATTTT
. TRBJ1-2 TRBV29-1 13 . CSVERQENYGYTF TGCAGCGTTGAAAGACAGGAGAACTATGGCTACACCTTC
few TRBJ2-1 TRBV4-3 18 . CASSLHSLRGSSYNEQFF TGCGCCAGCAGCCTACACTCCCTCCGGGGGAGCTCCTACAATGAGCAGTTCTTC
. TRBJ2-3 TRBV25-1 15 . CASSEYRFGTDTQYF TGTGCCAGCAGTGAATACCGCTTCGGCACAGATACGCAGTATTTT
. TRBJ2-5 TRBV3-1 16 . CASSPWTPLNQETQYF TGTGCCAGCAGCCCTTGGACCCCCTTGAACCAAGAGACCCAGTACTTC
few TRBJ1-1 TRBV18 15 TRBD1 CASSPRTGMNTEAFF TGTGCCAGCTCACCACGGACAGGCATGAACACTGAAGCTTTCTTT
few TRBJ2-6 TRBV29-1 14 . CSVTTGSGANVLTF TGCAGCGTAACCACAGGGTCTGGGGCCAACGTCCTGACTTTC